This TCR beta chain was recorded in a study of T cell responses to AZD1222 COVID-19 vaccine. General study points: Nearly half of spike-specific TCRs reportedly target variant regions that are unmutated in the B.1.351 and B.1.1.7 variants. Clonal diversity may have been underestimated, and the donors were mostly white British, with more females than males. Baseline antibody screening turned up just a handful of seropositive AZD1222 recipients.

This clone was seen a single time. Its target is unknown. Pooled samples include second doses given at about 4 or 12 weeks. The assay was immunoSEQ multiplex PCR, and TCRdb's table has in-frame clones only and misses some. The data hold 120,000 to 150,000 clones, with roughly 89% observed a single time. The CDR3 totals 15 residues. Trimming took 5 bases from V and 4 from J; bases not matched to a gene: 8. The germline V gene encodes CDR1 SEHNR and CDR2 FQNEAQ (reference sequence). Specimen: peripheral blood, collected 28 days after the second AZD1222 dose. The chain has TRBV7-9 and TRBJ1-3; TRBD1 aligns across 7 bases. This sequence originates from an adult who received the AZD1222 COVID-19 vaccine. CDR3 DNA: TGTGCCAGCAGCCTACGGACAGGTTTCGGAAACACCATATATTTT. Residues: CASSLRTGFGNTIYF.